A single TCR beta chain is shown here with its context. V lost 7 bases and J lost 1; bases outside the gene matches: 10. CDR1 and CDR2 (germline): SGHAT, FQNNGV. The CDR3 has 17 amino acids. The entry originates in a study of blood T cell repertoires in COVID-19. Study details: T cells, B-cell-depleted T cells, or PBMCs supplied cDNA or gDNA.

In the original processing: Estimates of nucleated cell counts were drawn from the amplification of reference gene primers. Profiling relied on immunoSEQ multiplex PCR, and the TCRdb table lists in-frame clones only, not all of them. V, J and clone size derive from that table, while D and trimming were established from the DNA sequence. The table has some 250,000 clones, approximately 83% seen once. Sequencing was done on a sample of peripheral blood. The sequence was obtained from a woman between 25 and 40 years old who had recovered from COVID-19. V gene TRBV11-2 combines with J gene TRBJ2-3; 11 bases are a match to TRBD2. CDR3 amino acids: CASTRRLAGGRTDTQYF. The CDR3 bases are TGTGCCAGCACCCGGCGGCTAGCGGGGGGTCGCACAGATACGCAGTATTTT.